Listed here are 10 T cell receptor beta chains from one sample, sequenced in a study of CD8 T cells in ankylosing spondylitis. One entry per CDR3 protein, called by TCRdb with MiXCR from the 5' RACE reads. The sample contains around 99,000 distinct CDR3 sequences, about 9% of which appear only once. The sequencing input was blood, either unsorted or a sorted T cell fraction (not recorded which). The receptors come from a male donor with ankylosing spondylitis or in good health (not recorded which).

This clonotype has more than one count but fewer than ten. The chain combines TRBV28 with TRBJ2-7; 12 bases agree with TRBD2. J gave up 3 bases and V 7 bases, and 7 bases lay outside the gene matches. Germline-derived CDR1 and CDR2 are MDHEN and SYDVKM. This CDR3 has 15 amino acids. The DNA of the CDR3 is TGTGCCAGCACCACCACTAGCGGGGGGCGCTACGAGCAGTACTTC. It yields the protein CASTTTSGGRYEQYF.

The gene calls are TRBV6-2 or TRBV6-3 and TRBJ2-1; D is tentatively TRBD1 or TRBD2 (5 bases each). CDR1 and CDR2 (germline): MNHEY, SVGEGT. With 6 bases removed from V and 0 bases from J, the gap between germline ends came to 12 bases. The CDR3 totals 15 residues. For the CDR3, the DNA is TGTGCCAGCAGGAAACGAGGGGACTCCTACAATGAGCAGTTCTTC. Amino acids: CASRKRGDSYNEQFF.

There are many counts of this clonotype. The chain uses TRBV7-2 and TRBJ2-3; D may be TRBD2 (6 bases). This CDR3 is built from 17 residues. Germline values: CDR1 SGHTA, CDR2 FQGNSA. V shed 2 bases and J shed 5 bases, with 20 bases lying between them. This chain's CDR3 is CASSLTASGRTVDTQYF. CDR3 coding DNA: TGTGCCAGCAGCTTAACCGCCTCGGGGAGGACCGTAGATACGCAGTATTTT.

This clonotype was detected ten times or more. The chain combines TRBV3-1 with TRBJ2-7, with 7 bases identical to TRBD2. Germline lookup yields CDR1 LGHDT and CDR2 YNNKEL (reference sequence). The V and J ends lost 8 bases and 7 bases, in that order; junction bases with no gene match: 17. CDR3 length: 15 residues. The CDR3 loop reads CASRAGGGFLSEQYF. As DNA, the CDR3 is TGTGCCAGCCGCGCCGGGGGAGGGTTCCTAAGTGAGCAGTACTTC.

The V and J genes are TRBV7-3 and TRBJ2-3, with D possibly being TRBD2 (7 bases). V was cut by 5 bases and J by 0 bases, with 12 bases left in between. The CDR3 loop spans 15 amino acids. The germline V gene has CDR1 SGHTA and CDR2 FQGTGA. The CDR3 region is CASSLGGRSTDTQYF. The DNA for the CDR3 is TGTGCCAGCAGCCTCGGGGGGCGGAGCACAGATACGCAGTATTTT.

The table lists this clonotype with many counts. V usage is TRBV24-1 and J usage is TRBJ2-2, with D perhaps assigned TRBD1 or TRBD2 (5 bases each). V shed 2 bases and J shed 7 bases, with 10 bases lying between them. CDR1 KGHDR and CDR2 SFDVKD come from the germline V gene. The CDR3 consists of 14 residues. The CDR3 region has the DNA TGTGCCACCAGTGATTGGGGACCGTTCGGGGAGCTGTTTTTT. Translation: CATSDWGPFGELFF.

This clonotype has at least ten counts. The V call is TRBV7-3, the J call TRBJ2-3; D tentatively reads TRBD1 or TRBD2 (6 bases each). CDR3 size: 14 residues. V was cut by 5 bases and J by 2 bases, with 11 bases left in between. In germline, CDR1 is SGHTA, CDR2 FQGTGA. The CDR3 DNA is TGTGCCAGCAGCAAGGGGGGTGACACAGATACGCAGTATTTT. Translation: CASSKGGDTDTQYF.

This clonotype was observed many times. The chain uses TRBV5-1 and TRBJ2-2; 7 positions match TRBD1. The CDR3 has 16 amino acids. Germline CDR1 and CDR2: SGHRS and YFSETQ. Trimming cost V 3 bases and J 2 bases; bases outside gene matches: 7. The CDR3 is CASSSRDSGNTGELFF. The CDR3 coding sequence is TGCGCCAGCAGCTCGAGGGACAGCGGTAACACCGGGGAGCTGTTTTTT.

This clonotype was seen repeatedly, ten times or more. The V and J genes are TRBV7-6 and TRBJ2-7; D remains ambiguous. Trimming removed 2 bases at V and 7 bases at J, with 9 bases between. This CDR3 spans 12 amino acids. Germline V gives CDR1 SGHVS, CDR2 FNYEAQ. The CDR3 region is CASSLQVWEQYF. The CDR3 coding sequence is TGTGCCAGCAGCTTACAGGTGTGGGAGCAGTACTTC.

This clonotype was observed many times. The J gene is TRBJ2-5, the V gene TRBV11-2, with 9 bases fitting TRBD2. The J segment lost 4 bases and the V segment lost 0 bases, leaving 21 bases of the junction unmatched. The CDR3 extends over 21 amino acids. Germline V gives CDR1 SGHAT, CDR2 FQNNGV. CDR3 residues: CASSLERVLLAGRPGVETQYF. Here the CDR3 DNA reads TGTGCCAGCAGCTTAGAGCGAGTTTTGCTAGCGGGGAGACCAGGGGTAGAGACCCAGTACTTC.